This TCR beta chain was found in a study of PD-1 blockade in classical Hodgkin lymphoma. Only in-frame clones appear in the TCRdb table, and some are missing; sequencing was by immunoSEQ multiplex PCR. The table shows fewer than 40,000 clones, with 85% to 95% occurring only once. The CDR3 is 13 amino acids. Germline-derived CDR1 and CDR2 are KGHSY and FQNENV. Trimming pared 4 bases from V and 6 bases from J, leaving 10 bases between. Time point denoted: newly diagnosed, previously untreated cHL patient sample. Acting as the comparison were PBMCs from newly diagnosed, untreated classical Hodgkin lymphoma.

The clonotype comes from a human donor with classical Hodgkin lymphoma. The sequencing sample was made of peripheral blood mononuclear cells (PBMCs). The V and J genes are TRBV16 and TRBJ1-5, with D uncertain. The CDR3 DNA sequence: TGTGCCAGCAGCCTGGCCTTGGGTCAGCCCCAGCATTTT. It encodes CASSLALGQPQHF.